This TCR beta chain was observed in a study of CD8+ T cells in alopecia areata. About the study: Patients remained on tofacitinib for 6 to 18 months and then went 6 months without it.

Trimming removed 7 bases at V and 8 bases at J, with 8 bases between. This CDR3 has 10 amino acids. In germline, CDR1 is SQVTM, CDR2 ANQGSEA. This clone was seen more than once but under ten times. Extracted RNA was reverse transcribed into cDNA, the sequencing template. Sequencing used immunoSEQ multiplex PCR; TCRdb keeps in-frame clones, though not all of them. In the table there are hundreds of thousands of clones, around 67% of which are singletons. The TCR originated in a human donor with alopecia areata. The chain uses TRBV29-1 and TRBJ1-4; D may be TRBD1 (5 bases). The specimen comprised CD4+ T cells sorted from blood, sampled at week 0. CDR3 in DNA: TGCAGCGAGGAGGGGGAAAAACTGTTTTTT. It yields the protein CSEEGEKLFF. Full variable domain (missing parts from reference TRBV29-1 and TRBJ1-4): SAVISQKPSRDICQRGTSLTIQCQVDSQVTMMFWYRQQPGQSLTLIATANQGSEATYESGFVIDKFPISRPNLTFSTLTVSNMSPEDSSIYLCSEEGEKLFFGSGTQLSVL.